This entry lists 32 T cell receptor beta chains sequenced from one sample in a study of cytomegalovirus exposure and HLA in healthy donors. The method was immunoSEQ multiplex PCR; TCRdb's version includes in-frame clones alone and lacks a portion of them. The sample has approximately 56,000 clones, over 85% seen once. Sequencing was done on a sample of PBMCs. Source of these receptors: a man between 18 and 29 years old in good health and CMV-seronegative.

CDR3 nucleotides: TGTGCCAGTAGTAGCTACTCCGGGACTAGCGAAAATGAGCAGTTCTTC. Its translation is CASSSYSGTSENEQFF. The rearrangement uses TRBV19 and TRBJ2-1; TRBD2 matches at 10 bases. This CDR3 comprises 16 residues. The trim removed 4 bases at V and 7 bases at J, leaving 10 bases unmatched. Germline-derived CDR1 and CDR2 are LNHDA and SQIVND (reference sequence). Based on the CDR3 plus reference TRBV19 and TRBJ2-1, the full variable domain is DGGITQSPKYLFRKEGQNVTLSCEQNLNHDAMYWYRQDPGQGLRLIYYSQIVNDFQKGDIAEGYSVSREKKESFPLTVTSAQKNPTAFYLCASSSYSGTSENEQFFGPGTRLTVL.

The chain combines TRBV7-2 with TRBJ2-5, with a possible D match to TRBD2 (6 bases). The germline V and J ends were trimmed by 2 bases and 2 bases, with 9 bases remaining between them. The CDR3 loop spans 14 amino acids. CDR1 is SGHTA, CDR2 FQGNSA, per germline. The CDR3 spells CASSLFRGQETQYF. The CDR3 region has the DNA TGTGCCAGCAGCTTATTTCGGGGGCAAGAGACCCAGTACTTC.

The rearrangement joins TRBV28 to TRBJ2-1; TRBD2 matches 11 bases. Per the germline V gene, CDR1 is MDHEN and CDR2 is SYDVKM. V gave up 2 bases and J gave up 7 bases; unmatched junction bases: 7. The CDR3 extends over 16 amino acids. CDR3 amino acids: CASSLRLAGGVNEQFF. CDR3 nucleotide sequence: TGTGCCAGCAGTTTAAGATTAGCGGGAGGGGTAAATGAGCAGTTCTTC.

The chain combines TRBV5-6 with TRBJ1-2; TRBD1 might be the D (6 bases). Trimming cost V 1 base and J 7 bases, with 14 bases left between them. CDR1 and CDR2 (germline): SGHDT, YYEEEE. CDR3 length equals 14 residues. CDR3 protein: CASSLNGGQSGYTF. The CDR3 bases are TGTGCCAGCAGCTTGAACGGGGGGCAGAGTGGCTACACCTTC.

This sequence joins TRBV28 and TRBJ1-5; D gene unclear. Per germline, CDR1 MDHEN and CDR2 SYDVKM. The germline V and J ends were trimmed by 4 bases and 4 bases, with 17 bases remaining between them. CDR3 length equals 16 residues. The CDR3 DNA reads TGTGCCAGCAGTTCGCCCCTGGCCAGTAAGAATCAGCCCCAGCATTTT. Residues: CASSSPLASKNQPQHF.

The rearrangement joins TRBV2 to TRBJ2-7; 8 bases match TRBD1. From germline, CDR1 is SNHLY and CDR2 FYNNEI. With 6 bases clipped from V and 0 bases from J, the junction kept 7 bases outside the gene matches. The length of the CDR3 is 15 residues. The CDR3 nucleotides read TGTGCCAGCAGCGGGACAGGCTCCAGCTCCTACGAGCAGTACTTC. Translating gives CASSGTGSSSYEQYF.

This chain uses TRBV19 with TRBJ1-2; perhaps TRBD1 as D (5 bases). The CDR3 consists of 13 residues. V dropped 5 bases and J dropped 4 bases, with 11 bases sitting between them. Germline-derived CDR1 and CDR2 are LNHDA and SQIVND (reference sequence). CDR3 nucleotides: TGTGCCAGTAGTGCACAGGAGACCTATGGCTACACCTTC. Encoded protein: CASSAQETYGYTF.

The chain combines TRBV11-3 with TRBJ2-1; D is perhaps TRBD2 (5 bases). This CDR3 spans 15 amino acids. The germline V gene has CDR1 SGHNT and CDR2 YENEEA. Trimming stripped 5 bases from V and 2 bases from J, with 13 bases between. This CDR3 is CASSPAGNTYNEQFF. The CDR3 region has the DNA TGTGCCAGCAGCCCCGCCGGGAATACCTACAATGAGCAGTTCTTC. Together with reference TRBV11-3 and TRBJ2-1, the CDR3 gives the full variable domain: EAGVVQSPRYKIIEKKQPVAFWCNPISGHNTLYWYLQNLGQGPELLIRYENEEAVDDSQLPKDRFSAERLKGVDSTLKIQPAELGDSAVYLCASSPAGNTYNEQFFGPGTRLTVL.

This clone was observed once. This rearrangement joins TRBV2 to TRBJ1-4; D is ambiguous. The V end was cut by 8 bases, the J end by 6 bases, with 13 bases between. The germline V gene encodes CDR1 SNHLY and CDR2 FYNNEI. This CDR3 has 13 residues. The CDR3 is CASRPERDEKLFF. CDR3 nucleotides: TGTGCCAGCCGCCCCGAACGAGATGAAAAACTGTTTTTT.

This clone was observed a few times. The V call is TRBV7-8, the J call TRBJ2-2; 7 nucleotides line up with TRBD2. Germline values: CDR1 SGHVS, CDR2 FQNEAQ. This CDR3 is built from 17 residues. Trimming took 4 bases from V and 7 from J; bases not matched to a gene: 15. The CDR3 bases are TGTGCCAGCAGCTCTTCAAGGTTGGGGCGGGAGTTCGGGGAGCTGTTTTTT. Translation gives CASSSSRLGREFGELFF.

The CDR3 here is CASSVPGLAGGTGELFF. Here the CDR3 DNA reads TGTGCCAGCAGCGTACCCGGACTAGCGGGAGGTACCGGGGAGCTGTTTTTT. V is TRBV5-6 and J is TRBJ2-2; 14 nucleotides align to TRBD2. V shed 4 bases, J shed 5 bases, and the junction held 7 bases outside the gene matches. The germline gives CDR1 SGHDT, CDR2 YYEEEE. The CDR3 is 17 amino acids. The whole variable domain, remainder taken from reference TRBV5-6 and TRBJ2-2, is DAGVTQSPTHLIKTRGQQVTLRCSPKSGHDTVSWYQQALGQGPQFIFQYYEEEERQRGNFPDRFSGHQFPNYSSELNVNALLLGDSALYLCASSVPGLAGGTGELFFGEGSRLTVL.

The gene calls are TRBV7-9 and TRBJ2-4; D unresolved. CDR3 length equals 12 residues. CDR1 is SEHNR and CDR2 is FQNEAQ in the germline V gene (reference sequence). V was shortened by 5 bases and J by 7 bases, with 9 bases between the two germline ends. CDR3 DNA: TGTGCCAGCAGCGGGCAGATCAACATTCAGTACTTC. This translates into CASSGQINIQYF.

The V call is TRBV29-1, the J call TRBJ1-1, with 11 bases matching TRBD1. The CDR3 covers 13 residues. Germline values: CDR1 SQVTM, CDR2 ANQGSEA. Trimming cost V 7 bases and J 5 bases; bases outside gene matches: 6. The DNA for the CDR3 is TGCAGCGCCGGACAGGGGGCGAGTACTGAAGCTTTCTTT. Its protein product is CSAGQGASTEAFF. The complete variable domain, with remaining parts taken from reference TRBV29-1 and TRBJ1-1, reads SAVISQKPSRDICQRGTSLTIQCQVDSQVTMMFWYRQQPGQSLTLIATANQGSEATYESGFVIDKFPISRPNLTFSTLTVSNMSPEDSSIYLCSAGQGASTEAFFGQGTRLTVV.

The chain joins TRBV19 to TRBJ2-5; D may be TRBD1 (7 bases). This CDR3 is built from 15 residues. Germline CDR1 LNHDA, CDR2 SQIVND (reference sequence). Between the trimmed V and J ends, which lost 5 bases and 5 bases, there was a span of 18 bases. The CDR3 spells CASSPTGRRDETQYF. The DNA of the CDR3 is TGTGCCAGTAGTCCGACAGGGAGGAGGGATGAGACCCAGTACTTC.

As regards this clone: Other DNA sequences from this sample encode an identical CDR3 as well. The genes are TRBV11-3 and TRBJ2-1; 11 bases align to TRBD2. The V gene end was trimmed by 0 bases and the J gene end by 4 bases; junction bases not matched to a gene: 2. Germline lookup yields CDR1 SGHNT and CDR2 YENEEA. The CDR3 has 16 amino acids. CDR3 in amino acids: CASSLDLAGGYNEQFF. CDR3 DNA sequence: TGTGCCAGCAGCTTAGATCTAGCGGGAGGTTACAATGAGCAGTTCTTC. Drawing the rest from reference TRBV11-3 and TRBJ2-1, the complete variable domain is EAGVVQSPRYKIIEKKQPVAFWCNPISGHNTLYWYLQNLGQGPELLIRYENEEAVDDSQLPKDRFSAERLKGVDSTLKIQPAELGDSAVYLCASSLDLAGGYNEQFFGPGTRLTVL.

This chain joins TRBV6-5 and TRBJ1-2; D ambiguous. Germline assignment: CDR1 MNHEY and CDR2 SVGAGI. This CDR3 is 14 amino acids long. V lost 1 base and J lost 0, with 6 bases in between. CDR3: CASSYFPANYGYTF. The CDR3 nucleotides read TGTGCCAGCAGTTACTTCCCCGCTAACTATGGCTACACCTTC.

The chain combines TRBV30 with TRBJ2-2, with TRBD1 matching over 8 bases. J gave up 5 bases and V 2 bases, and 4 bases lay outside the gene matches. Germline V gene sequence: CDR1 GTSNPN, CDR2 SVGIG (reference sequence). The length of the CDR3 is 14 residues. CDR3 nucleotides: TGTGCCTGGAGTTGGGACAGGCCTACCGGGGAGCTGTTTTTT. Translating it yields CAWSWDRPTGELFF. The full variable domain, completed using reference TRBV30 and TRBJ2-2, is SQTIHQWPATLVQPVGSPLSLECTVEGTSNPNLYWYRQAAGRGLQLLFYSVGIGQISSEVPQNLSASRPQDRQFILSSKKLLLSDSGFYLCAWSWDRPTGELFFGEGSRLTVL.

This chain joins TRBV6-5 and TRBJ2-1, with 7 bases lining up with TRBD1. There are 13 residues in the CDR3. Germline V gene data show CDR1 as MNHEY and CDR2 as SVGAGI. V shed 2 bases, J shed 6 bases, and the junction held 1 base outside the gene matches. In DNA form, the CDR3 reads TGTGCCAGCAGTTACCGGACAGGCAATGAGCAGTTCTTC. Translating it yields CASSYRTGNEQFF.

The chain links TRBV5-6 to TRBJ1-4; D not certain. With 2 bases removed from V and 5 bases from J, the gap between germline ends came to 7 bases. CDR1 is SGHDT and CDR2 is YYEEEE in the germline V gene. The CDR3 is 13 residues long. The DNA of the CDR3 is TGTGCCAGCAGCTTTAGTGTGAATGAAAAACTGTTTTTT. Residues: CASSFSVNEKLFF.

This clone appeared a few times. This chain connects TRBV11-2 to TRBJ1-4; the match to TRBD1 covers 7 bases. This CDR3 spans 15 amino acids. The V segment lost 1 base and the J segment 6 bases; nucleotides outside the gene matches: 5. Germline V gene data show CDR1 as SGHAT and CDR2 as FQNNGV. The CDR3 nucleotides read TGTGCCAGCAGCTTAGGGGACAGAGACCATGAAAAACTGTTTTTT. Its translation is CASSLGDRDHEKLFF.

The chain joins TRBV5-1 to TRBJ2-2, with 7 bases identical to TRBD2. The J segment lost 7 bases and the V segment lost 4 bases, leaving 10 bases of the junction unmatched. The CDR3 is 15 amino acids. Germline V gene sequence: CDR1 SGHRS, CDR2 YFSETQ. As DNA, the CDR3 is TGCGCCAGCAGCCTCGCTGGGGAGGGCGGCGGGGAGCTGTTTTTT. Residues: CASSLAGEGGGELFF.

Notes on this clone: In this CDR3 the conserved last residue, phenylalanine or tryptophan, is missing, so a read error is likely. The DNA is omitted, as the CDR3 cannot be located on it reliably, and the CDR3 follows TCRdb's listing. The rearrangement links TRBV7-4 to TRBJ2-6; the table's D call, TRBD1, was not checked against the DNA. The CDR3 length is 9 residues, termini included. Germline values: CDR1 SGHVT, CDR2 SQSDAQ. This CDR3 is CASRPNRAS.

This chain uses TRBV7-2 with TRBJ1-2, with D hard to call. The CDR3 contains 13 residues. V gave up 5 bases and J gave up 6 bases, with 13 bases separating them. In germline, CDR1 is SGHTA, CDR2 FQGNSA. This CDR3 reads CASSLNVFDGYTF. For the CDR3, the DNA is TGTGCCAGCAGCCTAAACGTGTTTGATGGCTACACCTTC.

The V call is TRBV29-1, the J call TRBJ2-7; maybe TRBD1 (5 bases). The V and J ends lost 4 bases and 2 bases respectively, with 9 bases between them. The CDR3 is 12 amino acids. Germline-derived CDR1 and CDR2 are SQVTM and ANQGSEA. In nucleotides, the CDR3 is TGCAGCGTTGTCCAGGGCGCCTACGAGCAGTACTTC. It codes for CSVVQGAYEQYF.

The genes are TRBV11-2 and TRBJ2-7; TRBD2 agrees at 8 bases. With 5 bases clipped from V and 0 bases from J, the junction kept 15 bases outside the gene matches. Looked up from germline, CDR1 is SGHAT and CDR2 is FQNNGV. The CDR3 extends over 18 amino acids. The CDR3: CASSGGRGAGVSSYEQYF. The CDR3 DNA reads as TGTGCCAGCAGCGGGGGCCGAGGAGCGGGAGTAAGCTCCTACGAGCAGTACTTC.

In this sample, this clone is medium-sized. The rearrangement links TRBV10-2 to TRBJ1-5; perhaps TRBD1 as D (6 bases). CDR1 and CDR2 from the germline V gene are WSHSY and SAAADI. V was pared by 8 bases and J by 8 bases, with 22 bases between. This CDR3 comprises 15 residues. The CDR3 sequence: CASGRGTIREEPQHF. CDR3 coding DNA: TGCGCCAGCGGCAGGGGCACGATCCGGGAGGAGCCCCAGCATTTT.

In the case of this clone: One junction end does not reproduce the germline sequence, and a read error may be involved. The chain is built from TRBV27 and TRBJ2-1; 13 nucleotides line up with TRBD2. Germline V gene sequence: CDR1 MNHEY, CDR2 SMNVEV (reference sequence). This CDR3 region has 15 residues. Here the CDR3 reads CASGLLAGGPGEQFF. In DNA, the CDR3 is TGTGCCAGCGGTTTACTAGCGGGAGGGCCCGGTGAGCAGTTCTTC.

V is TRBV28 and J is TRBJ1-1; D gene unclear. V shed 4 bases and J shed 3 bases, with 6 bases lying between them. This CDR3 is 12 amino acids long. Germline V gene sequence: CDR1 MDHEN, CDR2 SYDVKM. The CDR3 here is CASSWAHTEAFF. In DNA, the CDR3 is TGTGCCAGCAGTTGGGCCCACACTGAAGCTTTCTTT.

This clone came up once. V usage is TRBV7-9 and J usage is TRBJ2-3, with D possibly matching TRBD2 (7 bases). The CDR3 covers 14 residues. Looked up from germline, CDR1 is SEHNR and CDR2 is FQNEAQ (reference sequence). Deletions cut 3 bases from V and 7 bases from J, with 14 bases between. The CDR3 nucleotides read TGTGCCAGCAGCTTGGGACGGGGGGCAAATACGCAGTATTTT. Residues: CASSLGRGANTQYF.

The chain has TRBV5-6 and TRBJ2-5, with a tentative D call TRBD2 (6 bases). CDR3 length: 15 residues. CDR1 is SGHDT and CDR2 is YYEEEE in the germline V gene. The V and J ends lost 1 base and 7 bases respectively, with 17 bases between them. Written as DNA, the CDR3 is TGTGCCAGCAGCTTGATTCGGGAGTCAGGTCGGACCCAGTACTTC. As protein: CASSLIRESGRTQYF.

V is TRBV5-8 and J is TRBJ2-1; D not resolved. This CDR3 region has 12 residues. The V end was cut by 1 base, the J end by 16 bases, with 15 bases between. Germline V gene sequence: CDR1 SGHTS, CDR2 YDEGEE. The CDR3 spells CASSLLRDKPFF. Written as DNA, the CDR3 is TGTGCCAGCAGCTTGCTTAGAGACAAACCCTTCTTC. The whole variable domain, remainder taken from reference TRBV5-8 and TRBJ2-1, is EAGVTQSPTHLIKTRGQQATLRCSPISGHTSVYWYQQALGLGLQFLLWYDEGEERNRGNFPPRFSGRQFPNYSSELNVNALELEDSALYLCASSLLRDKPFFGPGTRLTVL.

The rearrangement links TRBV11-2 to TRBJ2-7; TRBD2 might be the D (5 bases). The CDR3 covers 13 residues. Germline loops: CDR1 SGHAT, CDR2 FQNNGV. V lost 4 bases and J 6 bases, leaving 13 bases between the germline ends. CDR3 sequence: CASSSRVDGEQYF. CDR3 nucleotides: TGTGCCAGCAGCTCGAGGGTTGACGGCGAGCAGTACTTC. Using reference TRBV11-2 and TRBJ2-7 for the parts outside the CDR3, the full variable domain is EAGVAQSPRYKIIEKRQSVAFWCNPISGHATLYWYQQILGQGPKLLIQFQNNGVVDDSQLPKDRFSAERLKGVDSTLKIQPAKLEDSAVYLCASSSRVDGEQYFGPGTRLTVT.